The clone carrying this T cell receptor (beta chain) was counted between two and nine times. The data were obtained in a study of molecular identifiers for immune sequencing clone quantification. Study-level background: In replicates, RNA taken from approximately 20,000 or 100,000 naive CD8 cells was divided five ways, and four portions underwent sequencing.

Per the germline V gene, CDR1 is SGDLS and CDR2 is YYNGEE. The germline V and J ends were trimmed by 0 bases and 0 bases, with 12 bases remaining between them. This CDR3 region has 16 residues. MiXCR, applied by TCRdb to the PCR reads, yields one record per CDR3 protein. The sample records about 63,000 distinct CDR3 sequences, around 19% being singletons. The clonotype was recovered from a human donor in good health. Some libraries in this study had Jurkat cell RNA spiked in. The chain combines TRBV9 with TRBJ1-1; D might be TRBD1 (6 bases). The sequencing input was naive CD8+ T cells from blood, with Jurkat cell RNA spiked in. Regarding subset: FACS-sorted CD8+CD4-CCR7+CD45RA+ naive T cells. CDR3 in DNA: TGTGCCAGCAGCGTAGGTCGCGGGACACTGAACACTGAAGCTTTCTTT. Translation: CASSVGRGTLNTEAFF.